The 12 T cell receptor beta chains below were found in one sample sequenced in a study of blood T cell repertoires in COVID-19. The assay was immunoSEQ multiplex PCR, and TCRdb's table has in-frame clones only and misses some. The top ten clones hold around 20% of a sample with about 56,000 clones, 89% of them seen once. Sequenced material: peripheral blood. The receptors shown here come from a human donor in a cohort sampled during active COVID-19.

The chain joins TRBV15 to TRBJ2-6; 11 bases are shared with TRBD1. This CDR3 spans 21 amino acids. Trimming cost V 0 bases and J 1 base; bases outside gene matches: 11. The germline gives CDR1 LNHNV, CDR2 YYDKDF (reference sequence). CDR3 nucleotides: TGTGCCACCAGCAGAGATCACGGACAGGGGGCGTCTTCGTCTGGGGCCAACGTCCTGACTTTC. Its translation is CATSRDHGQGASSSGANVLTF.

The gene calls are TRBV6-2 or TRBV6-3 and TRBJ2-7, with 8 positions matching TRBD1. The ends lost 4 bases at V and 5 bases at J; junction bases unmatched: 22. The CDR3 length is 19 residues. The germline CDR1 and CDR2 sequences are MNHEY and SVGEGT. The CDR3 DNA follows: TGTGCCAGCAGTTTCCCTTCGAGACGAACCGGGACAGGTTCCCACGAGCAGTACTTC. Its protein product is CASSFPSRRTGTGSHEQYF.

This sequence joins TRBV5-4 and TRBJ2-7; D may be TRBD1 (6 bases). Germline assignment: CDR1 SGHNT and CDR2 YYREEE (reference sequence). The CDR3 loop spans 11 amino acids. V was pared by 3 bases and J by 10 bases, with 11 bases between. The CDR3 region has the DNA TGTGCCAGCAGCTCCGGGACATATCAGTACTTC. It encodes CASSSGTYQYF.

The chain carries TRBV18 and TRBJ1-1, with no clear D. The V end was cut by 0 bases, the J end by 1 base, with 6 bases between. This CDR3 has 14 residues. CDR1 is KGHSH and CDR2 is LQKENI in the germline V gene. DNA for the CDR3: TGTGCCAGCTCACCACCGATGGCGAACACTGAAGCTTTCTTT. Translated, it gives CASSPPMANTEAFF.

The chain joins TRBV3-1 (or the pseudogene TRBV3-2) to TRBJ2-2, with D maybe TRBD1 (7 bases). The CDR3 runs to 15 residues. V was pared by 0 bases and J by 6 bases, with 11 bases between. Per the germline V gene, CDR1 is LGHDT and CDR2 is YNNKEL (reference sequence). The CDR3 nucleotides are TGTGCCAGCAGCCAAGAGACAGGGAGGCCCGGGGAGCTGTTTTTT. It codes for CASSQETGRPGELFF.

This rearrangement joins TRBV7-9 to TRBJ2-5; tentative D call: TRBD1 (6 bases). Trimming removed 1 base at V and 6 bases at J, with 12 bases between. CDR3 length equals 14 residues. CDR1 is SEHNR and CDR2 is FQNEAQ in the germline V gene (reference sequence). The DNA for the CDR3 is TGTGCCAGCAGCTTAGAAAACAGGGCAAAGACCCAGTACTTC. Protein product: CASSLENRAKTQYF.

The rearrangement joins TRBV3-1 (or the pseudogene TRBV3-2) to TRBJ2-2; D gene unclear. The V gene's germline CDR1 is LGHDT and CDR2 YNNKEL (reference sequence). V lost 1 base to trimming and J lost 4 bases, with 7 bases between them. The length of the CDR3 is 14 residues. The CDR3 here is CASSQVESTGELFF. The CDR3 region has the DNA TGTGCCAGCAGCCAAGTGGAGAGCACCGGGGAGCTGTTTTTT.

J is TRBJ1-4 and V is TRBV5-6, with 8 bases aligning to TRBD1. This CDR3 has 14 residues. The V segment lost 4 bases and the J segment 8 bases; nucleotides outside the gene matches: 7. Germline loops: CDR1 SGHDT, CDR2 YYEEEE. This CDR3 reads CASSGFRGREKLFF. The CDR3 coding sequence is TGTGCCAGCAGCGGTTTCAGGGGGCGGGAAAAACTGTTTTTT.

This clone has more than one count but fewer than ten. This sequence joins TRBV7-9 and TRBJ1-4; 7 bases match TRBD1. The J segment lost 4 bases and the V segment lost 5 bases, leaving 7 bases of the junction unmatched. The CDR3 sequence is 15 residues long. The germline V gene encodes CDR1 SEHNR and CDR2 FQNEAQ (reference sequence). CDR3 sequence reads: CASSPRDSFNEKLFF. CDR3 in DNA: TGTGCCAGCAGCCCCAGGGACAGCTTTAATGAAAAACTGTTTTTT.

The chain has TRBV5-1 and TRBJ2-5; 8 nucleotides align to TRBD2. The CDR3 totals 16 residues. The V and J ends lost 4 bases and 5 bases, in that order; junction bases with no gene match: 13. Germline assignment: CDR1 SGHRS and CDR2 YFSETQ. In DNA form, the CDR3 reads TGCGCCAGCAGCCCCCGGGGCAAACGGGGGGGTGAGACCCAGTACTTC. It codes for CASSPRGKRGGETQYF. The full variable domain, in which reference TRBV5-1 and TRBJ2-5 provide the parts outside the CDR3, is KAGVTQTPRYLIKTRGQQVTLSCSPISGHRSVSWYQQTPGQGLQFLFEYFSETQRNKGNFPGRFSGRQFSNSRSEMNVSTLELGDSALYLCASSPRGKRGGETQYFGPGTRLLVL.

The chain carries TRBV9 and TRBJ1-1; maybe TRBD1 (5 bases). Germline CDR1 reads SGDLS; CDR2 reads YYNGEE. CDR3 length: 13 amino acids. V was pared by 4 bases and J by 7 bases, with 14 bases between. The CDR3 DNA is TGTGCCAGCAGCCCGACAGTCGGGGGTGAAGCTTTCTTT. Encoded protein: CASSPTVGGEAFF.

The chain recombines TRBV7-2 with TRBJ2-4; 13 bases match TRBD2. Germline V gene lookup returns CDR1 SGHTA and CDR2 FQGNSA. This CDR3 has 16 residues. The V and J ends lost 1 base and 6 bases, in that order; junction bases with no gene match: 3. The CDR3 sequence: CASSLGGLAGRNIQYF. The CDR3 DNA sequence: TGTGCCAGCAGCTTAGGGGGACTAGCGGGGCGAAACATTCAGTACTTC.